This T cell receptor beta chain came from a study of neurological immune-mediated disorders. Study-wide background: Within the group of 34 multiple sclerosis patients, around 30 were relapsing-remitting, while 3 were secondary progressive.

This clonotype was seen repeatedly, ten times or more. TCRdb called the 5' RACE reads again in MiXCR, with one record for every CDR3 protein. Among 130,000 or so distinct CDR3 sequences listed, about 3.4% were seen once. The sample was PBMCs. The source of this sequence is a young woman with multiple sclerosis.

CDR3 sequence: CASSLGAGRNEQFF. CDR3 nucleotides: TGTGCCAGCAGCTTAGGAGCAGGGAGGAATGAGCAGTTCTTC. The V call is TRBV11-2, the J call TRBJ2-1; TRBD2 might be the D (6 bases). Germline values: CDR1 SGHAT, CDR2 FQNNGV. Between the trimmed V and J ends, which lost 1 base and 7 bases, there was a span of 11 bases. This CDR3 contains 14 residues.